A single count supports the clone carrying this T cell receptor (beta chain). Its antigen is undetermined. The data derive from a study of blood T cells in healthy people across ages. Study as a whole: Per two T cells, template switching captured roughly one barcoded beta molecule.

A second 7 to 11 cycle PCR used barcoded and J-beta primers. TCRdb re-analysed the 5' RACE reads in MiXCR, keeping a single row per CDR3 protein. Here the sample spans roughly 720,000 distinct CDR3 sequences, 50% to 65% being singletons. Roughly 10 milliliters was the volume of peripheral blood drawn from each donor. With 4 bases clipped from V and 3 bases from J, the junction kept 12 bases outside the gene matches. CDR3 length: 18 amino acids. CDR1 is SGHNT and CDR2 is YENEEA in the germline V gene. Findings of the study overall: With age, beta diversity per million T cells declined roughly linearly, significantly by 30 to 40. The study regarded diversity estimates from one million T cells as underestimates.

The source of this sequence is an elderly man in good health. The chain couples TRBV11-3 to TRBJ2-3; 11 nucleotides agree with TRBD2. The sample taken for sequencing was blood. Written as DNA, the CDR3 is TGTGCCAGCAGCTCCGGGACTAGCGGCTCCTCAGGGACAGATACGCAGTATTTT. Translation gives CASSSGTSGSSGTDTQYF.